This TCR beta chain was captured by sequencing in a study of blood T cell repertoires in COVID-19. Study-wide context: The United States, Italy and Spain supplied acute and convalescent COVID-19 samples. Sources were T cells, B-cell-depleted T cells, or PBMCs; the material itself was cDNA or gDNA.

Per the original methods: How many nucleated cells were present was estimated from reference gene primer amplification. Produced via immunoSEQ multiplex PCR; TCRdb's table is partial and in-frame only. V and J calls and clone size are copied from that table; D and trimming were computed from the DNA. The sample shows around 200,000 clones, around 80% of them seen only once. After removal of 1 base from V and 4 bases from J, the junction contained 8 bases not matched to a gene. The germline gives CDR1 SGDLS, CDR2 YYNGEE. The CDR3 sequence is 15 residues long. The genes are TRBV9 and TRBJ2-7; 7 nucleotides line up with TRBD2. The specimen sequenced was peripheral blood. The sequence derives from a woman older than 75 with active or convalescent COVID-19. The CDR3 reads CASSVNPSGIYEQYF. The CDR3 DNA reads TGTGCCAGCAGCGTAAATCCGAGCGGGATTTACGAGCAGTACTTC.